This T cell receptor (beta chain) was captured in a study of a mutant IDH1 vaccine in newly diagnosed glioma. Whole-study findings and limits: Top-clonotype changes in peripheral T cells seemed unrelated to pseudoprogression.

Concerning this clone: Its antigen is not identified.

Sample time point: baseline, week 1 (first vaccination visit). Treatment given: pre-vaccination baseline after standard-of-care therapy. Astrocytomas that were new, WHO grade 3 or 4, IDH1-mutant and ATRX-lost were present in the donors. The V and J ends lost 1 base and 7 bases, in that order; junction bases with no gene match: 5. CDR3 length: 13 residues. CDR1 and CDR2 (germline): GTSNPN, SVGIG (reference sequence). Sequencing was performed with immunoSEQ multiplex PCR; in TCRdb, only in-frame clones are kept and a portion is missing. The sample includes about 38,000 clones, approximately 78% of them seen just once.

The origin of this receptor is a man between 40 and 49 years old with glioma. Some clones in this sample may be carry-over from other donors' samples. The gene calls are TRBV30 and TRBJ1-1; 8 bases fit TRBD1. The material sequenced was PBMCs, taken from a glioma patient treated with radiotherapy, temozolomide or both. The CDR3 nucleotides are TGTGCCTGGAGTGGACAGGGGCTCGGTGAAGCTTTCTTT. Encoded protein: CAWSGQGLGEAFF.